Sequencing of this T cell receptor beta chain was carried out in a study of lymphopenia after photon versus proton radiotherapy. The protocol was immunoSEQ multiplex PCR, while the TCRdb copy is restricted to in-frame clones and leaves out a portion. In the table there are about 70,000 clones, 85% to 95% of which are singletons. On this clone itself: Antigen: not known.

Germline loops: CDR1 SGDLS, CDR2 YYNGEE. The CDR3 contains 13 residues. Trimming cost V 7 bases and J 4 bases, with 14 bases left between them. Study-wide results and caveats: Relative stability marked proton patients; photon patients lost diversity and naive cells. A bigger post-nadir fall in TCR diversity correlated inversely with survival time in deceased patients. After the lymphocyte nadir, photon-treated repertoires showed oligoclonal expansion, especially of CD8+ Temra cells.

The chain recombines TRBV9 with TRBJ1-1; D is perhaps TRBD1 (5 bases). The specimen was peripheral blood, collected from a patient treated with photon-based radiotherapy. The clonotype comes from a woman aged 40 to 50 with cholangiocarcinoma. In DNA, the CDR3 is TGTGCCAGCGGAACCGGGGGAGGCACTGAAGCTTTCTTT. This encodes CASGTGGGTEAFF.